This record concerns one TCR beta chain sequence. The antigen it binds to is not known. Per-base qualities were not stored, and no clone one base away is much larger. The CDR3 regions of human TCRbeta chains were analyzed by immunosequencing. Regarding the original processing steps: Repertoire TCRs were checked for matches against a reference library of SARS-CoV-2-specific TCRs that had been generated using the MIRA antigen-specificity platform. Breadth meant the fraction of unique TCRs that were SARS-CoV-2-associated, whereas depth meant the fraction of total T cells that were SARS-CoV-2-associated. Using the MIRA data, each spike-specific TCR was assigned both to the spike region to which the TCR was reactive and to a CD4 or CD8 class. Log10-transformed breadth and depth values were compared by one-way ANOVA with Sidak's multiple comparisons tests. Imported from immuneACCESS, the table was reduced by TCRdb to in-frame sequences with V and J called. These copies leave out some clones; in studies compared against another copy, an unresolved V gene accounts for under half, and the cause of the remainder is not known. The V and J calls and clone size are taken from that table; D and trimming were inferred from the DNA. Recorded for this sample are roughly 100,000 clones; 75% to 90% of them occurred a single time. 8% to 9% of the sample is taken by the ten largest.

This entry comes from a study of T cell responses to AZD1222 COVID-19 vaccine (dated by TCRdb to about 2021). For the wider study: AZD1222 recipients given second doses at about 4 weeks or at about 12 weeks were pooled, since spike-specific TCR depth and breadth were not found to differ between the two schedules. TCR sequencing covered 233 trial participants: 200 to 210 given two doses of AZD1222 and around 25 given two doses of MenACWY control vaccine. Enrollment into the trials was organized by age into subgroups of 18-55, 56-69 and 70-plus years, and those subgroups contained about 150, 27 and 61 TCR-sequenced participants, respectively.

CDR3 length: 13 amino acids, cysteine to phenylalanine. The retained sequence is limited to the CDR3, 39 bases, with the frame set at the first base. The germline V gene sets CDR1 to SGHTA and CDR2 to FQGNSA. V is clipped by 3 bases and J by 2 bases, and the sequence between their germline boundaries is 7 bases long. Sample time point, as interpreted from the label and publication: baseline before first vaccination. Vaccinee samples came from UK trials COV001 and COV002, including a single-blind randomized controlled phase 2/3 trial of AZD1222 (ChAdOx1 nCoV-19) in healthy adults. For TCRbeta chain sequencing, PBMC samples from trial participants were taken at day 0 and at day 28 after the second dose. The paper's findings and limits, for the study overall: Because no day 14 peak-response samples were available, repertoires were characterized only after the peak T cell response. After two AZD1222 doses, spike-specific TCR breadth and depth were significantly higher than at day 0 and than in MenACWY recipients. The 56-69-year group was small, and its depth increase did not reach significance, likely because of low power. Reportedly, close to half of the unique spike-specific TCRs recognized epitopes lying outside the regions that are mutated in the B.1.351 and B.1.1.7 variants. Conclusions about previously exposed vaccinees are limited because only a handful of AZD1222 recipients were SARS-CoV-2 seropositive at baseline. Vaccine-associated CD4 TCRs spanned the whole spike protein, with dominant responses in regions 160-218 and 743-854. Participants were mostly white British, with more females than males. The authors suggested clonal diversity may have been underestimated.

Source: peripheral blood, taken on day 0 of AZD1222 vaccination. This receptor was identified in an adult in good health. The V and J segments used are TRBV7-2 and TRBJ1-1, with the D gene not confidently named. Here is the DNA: TGTGCCAGCAGCTTCTCCACAAACACTGAAGCTTTCTTT. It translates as CASSFSTNTEAFF.